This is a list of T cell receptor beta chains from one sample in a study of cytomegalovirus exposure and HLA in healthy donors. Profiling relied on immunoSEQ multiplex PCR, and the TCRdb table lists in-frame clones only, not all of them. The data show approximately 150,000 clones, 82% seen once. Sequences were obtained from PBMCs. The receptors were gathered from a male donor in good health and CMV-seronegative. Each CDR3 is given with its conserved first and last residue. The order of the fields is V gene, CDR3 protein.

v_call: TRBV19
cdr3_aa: CASSIVGGSNYGYTF

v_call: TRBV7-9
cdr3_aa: CASSLLYSYNEQFF

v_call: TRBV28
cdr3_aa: CASNEPVSALHF

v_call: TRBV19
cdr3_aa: CASSILARNEQFF

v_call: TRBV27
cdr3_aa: CASSDREPNTEAFF

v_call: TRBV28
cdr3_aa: CASSLNRRNTEAFF

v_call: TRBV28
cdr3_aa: CASSFGSGSATNEKLFF

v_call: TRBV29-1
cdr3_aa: CSVELAGGLREQFF

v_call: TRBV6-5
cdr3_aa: CASSLSLNTEAFF

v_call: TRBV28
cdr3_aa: CASRERQVYTGELFF

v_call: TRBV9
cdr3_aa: CASSPRLASSYNEQFF

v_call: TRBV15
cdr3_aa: CATSPSGGTNEQFF

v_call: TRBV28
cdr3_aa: CASSSSLDSPYEQYF

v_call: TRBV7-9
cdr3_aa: CASSFGTSGTYEQYF

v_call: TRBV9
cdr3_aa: CASSPGTSATSSYNEQFF

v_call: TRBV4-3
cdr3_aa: CASSQTQGQMNTEAFF

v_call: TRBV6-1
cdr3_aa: CASNEDITGDPYGYTF

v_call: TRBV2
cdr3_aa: CASSDLRGGLGTDTQYF

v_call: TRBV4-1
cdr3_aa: CASSQVPGLAGAYEQYF

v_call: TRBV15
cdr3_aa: CATSGRLNGELFF

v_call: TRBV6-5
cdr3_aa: CASGQGLSGYTF

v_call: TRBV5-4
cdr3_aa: CASSSRTSGDTQYF

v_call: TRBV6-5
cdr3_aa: CASSWTTSKSYNEQFF

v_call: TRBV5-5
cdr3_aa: CASSLGEGVDEQFF

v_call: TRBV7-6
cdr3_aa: CASSFRDRGFNEQFF

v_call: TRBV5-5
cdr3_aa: CASSLDRTDSYEQYF

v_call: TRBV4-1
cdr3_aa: CASSHGGGGNQPQHF

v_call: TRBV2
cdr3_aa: CASSEYNYQNNSPLHF

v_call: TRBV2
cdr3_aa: CASSPRINTEAFF

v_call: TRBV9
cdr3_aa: CASSVVAGKIEAFF

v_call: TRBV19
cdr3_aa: CASNERGTQETQYF

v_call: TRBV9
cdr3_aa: CASSGLGTGSEAFF